Following are 9 T cell receptor beta chains from one sample sequenced in a study of blood T cell repertoires in COVID-19. The repertoire was sequenced with immunoSEQ multiplex PCR; TCRdb's copy has only in-frame clones and lacks some. The table has approximately 84,000 clones, around four fifths seen once. Sequenced: peripheral blood. The origin of the receptors is a human donor in a cohort sampled during active COVID-19.

The gene calls are TRBV12-3 or TRBV12-4 and TRBJ2-5; the D gene is possibly TRBD1 (5 bases). The CDR3 has 13 amino acids. V was pared by 3 bases and J by 5 bases, with 10 bases between. CDR3 loop: CASSFFQGETQYF. In nucleotides, the CDR3 is TGTGCCAGCAGTTTTTTCCAGGGTGAGACCCAGTACTTC.

This chain joins TRBV5-1 and TRBJ2-7; 9 bases map to TRBD1. The J segment lost 5 bases and the V segment lost 4 bases, leaving 10 bases of the junction unmatched. CDR3 size: 15 residues. Per the germline V gene, CDR1 is SGHRS and CDR2 is YFSETQ. The CDR3 bases are TGCGCCAGCAGCCTCCGGGACAGGGTCTTCCACGAGCAGTACTTC. This gives the protein CASSLRDRVFHEQYF.

This chain joins TRBV7-6 and TRBJ2-7, with 14 bases fitting TRBD2. This CDR3 has 18 amino acids. After removal of 4 bases from V and 3 bases from J, the junction contained 11 bases not matched to a gene. The germline CDR1 and CDR2 sequences are SGHVS and FNYEAQ. CDR3 DNA sequence: TGTGCCAGCAGCTCTGGGATGATCGGGACTAGCGGGAGCTACGAGCAGTACTTC. Amino acids: CASSSGMIGTSGSYEQYF. The whole variable domain, filled in from reference TRBV7-6 and TRBJ2-7, reads GAGVSQSPRYKVTKRGQDVALRCDPISGHVSLYWYRQALGQGPEFLTYFNYEAQQDKSGLPNDRFSAERPEGSISTLTIQRTEQRDSAMYRCASSSGMIGTSGSYEQYFGPGTRLTVT.

A few counts support this clone. This chain uses TRBV5-6 with TRBJ2-7; TRBD2 matches 8 bases. The CDR3 is 15 amino acids. V shed 4 bases, J shed 4 bases, and the junction held 10 bases outside the gene matches. Germline CDR1 reads SGHDT; CDR2 reads YYEEEE. The CDR3 loop is CASSAPPAGDYEQYF. As DNA, the CDR3 is TGTGCCAGCAGCGCTCCCCCAGCGGGAGATTACGAGCAGTACTTC.

The rearrangement joins TRBV7-3 to TRBJ2-3; D not certain. V was pared by 3 bases and J by 0 bases, with 10 bases between. The CDR3 runs to 15 residues. Germline CDR1 is SGHTA and CDR2 is FQGTGA. CDR3 in DNA: TGTGCCAGCAGCTTGACTGTAACTAGCACAGATACGCAGTATTTT. Translation gives CASSLTVTSTDTQYF.

This chain links TRBV19 with TRBJ1-2; D possibly corresponds to TRBD1 (5 bases). Germline V lookup: CDR1 LNHDA, CDR2 SQIVND (reference sequence). The length of the CDR3 is 14 residues. V shed 3 bases and J shed 6 bases, with 14 bases lying between them. Here the CDR3 reads CASSIQGRLDGYTF. The CDR3 bases are TGTGCCAGTAGTATCCAGGGAAGGTTGGATGGCTACACCTTC. Drawing the rest from reference TRBV19 and TRBJ1-2, the complete variable domain is DGGITQSPKYLFRKEGQNVTLSCEQNLNHDAMYWYRQDPGQGLRLIYYSQIVNDFQKGDIAEGYSVSREKKESFPLTVTSAQKNPTAFYLCASSIQGRLDGYTFGSGTRLTVV.

This chain's CDR3 is CASSYSGGYTEAFF. For the CDR3, the DNA is TGTGCCAGCAGTTACAGCGGAGGGTACACTGAAGCTTTCTTT. The chain employs TRBV6-5 and TRBJ1-1; D is ambiguous. Germline V gene lookup returns CDR1 MNHEY and CDR2 SVGAGI. Trimming shortened V by 2 bases and J by 3 bases, and 10 bases separated the two germline ends. The CDR3 contains 14 residues.

V gene TRBV2 combines with J gene TRBJ2-7; D may be TRBD2 (6 bases). Germline V gene data show CDR1 as SNHLY and CDR2 as FYNNEI. V shed 6 bases and J shed 0 bases, with 12 bases lying between them. The length of the CDR3 is 14 residues. In nucleotides, the CDR3 is TGTGCCAGCAGCCGGGGACTTCTCTCCTACGAGCAGTACTTC. Translating it yields CASSRGLLSYEQYF.

Only one count was recorded for this clone. V is TRBV5-1 and J is TRBJ2-1, with TRBD2 matching 7 bases. V lost 4 bases and J lost 0; bases outside the gene matches: 4. Germline assignment: CDR1 SGHRS and CDR2 YFSETQ. This CDR3 is 15 amino acids long. CDR3 DNA: TGCGCCAGCAGCCCCGGGAGGAGCTCCTACAATGAGCAGTTCTTC. Its protein product is CASSPGRSSYNEQFF. Supplemented by reference TRBV5-1 and TRBJ2-1, the full variable domain reads KAGVTQTPRYLIKTRGQQVTLSCSPISGHRSVSWYQQTPGQGLQFLFEYFSETQRNKGNFPGRFSGRQFSNSRSEMNVSTLELGDSALYLCASSPGRSSYNEQFFGPGTRLTVL.